This T cell receptor beta chain appears in the sequencing data of a study of T cell responses to AZD1222 COVID-19 vaccine. Overall study results and limits: At study baseline, merely several AZD1222 recipients were seropositive. Vaccine-associated CD4 TCRs spanned spike, dominant at 160-218 and 743-854.

Sequencing was performed with immunoSEQ multiplex PCR; in TCRdb, only in-frame clones are kept and a portion is missing. There are more than 110,000 clones in the sample; roughly 92% occur only once, and around 5.1% lies in the top ten. About this clone: Its specificity is not known.

Trimming took off 1 base at V and 6 bases at J, with 9 bases between the two ends. The V gene's germline CDR1 is MDHEN and CDR2 SYDVKM. The CDR3 totals 13 residues. The source material was peripheral blood, sampled on day 0 of AZD1222 vaccination. This TCR was sampled from an adult in good health. The chain carries TRBV28 and TRBJ1-2, with D perhaps matching TRBD1 (6 bases). The CDR3 reads CASSLSGVNGYTF. In DNA, the CDR3 is TGTGCCAGCAGTTTATCAGGGGTCAATGGCTACACCTTC.